The next 4 T cell receptor beta chains were all read from a single sample in a study of blood T cell repertoires in COVID-19. The table came from immunoSEQ multiplex PCR; TCRdb's copy has only in-frame clones and leaves some out. Of 150,000 to 200,000 clones in the sample, over 70% are singletons; the top ten hold roughly 17%. Sequencing used peripheral blood. These receptor sequences come from a man aged 55 to 70 with active or convalescent COVID-19.

The chain employs TRBV27 and TRBJ2-7; TRBD1 agrees at 8 bases. The germline gives CDR1 MNHEY, CDR2 SMNVEV (reference sequence). The CDR3 consists of 15 residues. V shed 8 bases and J 3 bases; nucleotides not matched to a gene: 12. In DNA form, the CDR3 reads TGTGCCAGCTCCTCCCCAGGGGGCCCTGTCTACGAGCAGTACTTC. It translates to CASSSPGGPVYEQYF.

This clone was found once. V and J are TRBV20-1 and TRBJ2-3, with 14 bases aligning to TRBD2. This CDR3 has 16 residues. The germline V gene has CDR1 DFQATT and CDR2 SNEGSKA (reference sequence). Germline trimming cut 3 bases from V and 3 bases from J; bases unmatched to any gene: 5. CDR3 sequence reads: CSASGLAGGGTDTQYF. The CDR3 DNA is TGCAGTGCTAGTGGACTAGCGGGAGGCGGGACAGATACGCAGTATTTT.

This CDR3 reads CASSLVLAGLSSYEQYF. CDR3 DNA sequence: TGTGCCAGCAGCTTGGTACTAGCGGGTCTTAGCTCCTACGAGCAGTACTTC. The chain is built from TRBV7-9 and TRBJ2-7; TRBD2 matches 9 bases. The V segment lost 3 bases and the J segment 0 bases; nucleotides outside the gene matches: 9. Per the germline V gene, CDR1 is SEHNR and CDR2 is FQNEAQ (reference sequence). The CDR3 runs to 17 residues. The variable domain in full, completed from reference TRBV7-9 and TRBJ2-7, reads DTGVSQNPRHKITKRGQNVTFRCDPISEHNRLYWYRQTLGQGPEFLTYFQNEAQLEKSRLLSDRFSAERPKGSFSTLEIQRTEQGDSAMYLCASSLVLAGLSSYEQYFGPGTRLTVT.

V gene TRBV3-1 (or the pseudogene TRBV3-2) combines with J gene TRBJ2-3, with TRBD2 matching 12 bases. The length of the CDR3 is 16 residues. The V gene's germline CDR1 is LGHDT and CDR2 YNNKEL (reference sequence). Germline trimming cut 4 bases from V and 5 bases from J; bases unmatched to any gene: 7. DNA for the CDR3: TGTGCCAGCAGCCTGACGACTAGCGGGGGCCAAGATACGCAGTATTTT. Protein: CASSLTTSGGQDTQYF.